This entry is about one TCR beta chain. CDR3 length: 13 amino acids. Germline-derived CDR1 and CDR2 are ENHRY and SYGVKD. Trimming left V 4 bases short and J 3 bases short, with 7 bases between. In the original processing: For nucleated cells, counts were estimated from reference gene primer amplification. Using immunoSEQ multiplex PCR, the repertoire was profiled, and TCRdb retains in-frame clones only, with some absent. Clone size and V and J calls were adopted from that table, with D and trimming inferred from the DNA. This table holds roughly 200,000 clones, about 83% found once. The data are from a study of blood T cell repertoires in COVID-19. Study at large: The origin of the acute and convalescent COVID-19 samples was the United States, Italy and Spain.

The chain has TRBV10-3 and TRBJ2-1; perhaps TRBD2 as D (5 bases). Material: PBMCs or T cells enriched from blood (not recorded which). The receptor was derived from a woman aged 50 to 60 who had been exposed to COVID-19. The CDR3 spells CAISAGIYNEQFF. The CDR3 DNA sequence: TGTGCCATCAGTGCCGGGATCTACAATGAGCAGTTCTTC.